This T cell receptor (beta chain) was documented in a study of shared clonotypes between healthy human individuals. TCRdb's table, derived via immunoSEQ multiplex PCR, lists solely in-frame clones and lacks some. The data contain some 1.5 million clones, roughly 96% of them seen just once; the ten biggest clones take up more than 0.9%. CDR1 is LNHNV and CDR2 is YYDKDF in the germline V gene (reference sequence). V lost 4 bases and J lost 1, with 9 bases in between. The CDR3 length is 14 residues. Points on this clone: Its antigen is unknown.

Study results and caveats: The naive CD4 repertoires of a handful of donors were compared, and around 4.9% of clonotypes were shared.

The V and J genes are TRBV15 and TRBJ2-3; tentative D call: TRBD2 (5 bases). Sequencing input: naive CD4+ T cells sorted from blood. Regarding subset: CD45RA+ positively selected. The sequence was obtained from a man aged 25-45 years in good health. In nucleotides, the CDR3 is TGTGCCACCAGCACCCGTAGCGGCACAGATACGCAGTATTTT. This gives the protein CATSTRSGTDTQYF.